The rows below give T cell receptor beta chains drawn from one sample of a study of a mutant IDH1 vaccine in newly diagnosed glioma. For these TCRs, the target antigens are not known. The data were produced by immunoSEQ multiplex PCR, yet TCRdb's version contains in-frame clones alone and is incomplete. This table has roughly 25,000 clones, 65% to 80% appearing once. The starting material was PBMCs, obtained from a glioma patient whose treatment included an IDH1 peptide vaccine. Receptors were obtained from a man aged 35-49 years with glioma. The CDR3 runs from the conserved cysteine through the conserved F or W. A D gene is named only where the DNA matches it firmly. For some rows the clone size is stated as once, few or many, or as a class when expanded; others skip it.

>few|TRBV11-2|TRBJ2-1|TRBD1|16
TGTGCCAGCAGCTTCAATCGGCAGGGGGCGAACAATGAGCAGTTCTTC
CASSFNRQGANNEQFF
>NA|TRBV19|TRBJ1-1|TRBD1|14
TGTGCCAGTAGTATCGGGACAGCGAACACTGAAGCTTTCTTT
CASSIGTANTEAFF
>NA|TRBV6-5|TRBJ1-2|NA|14
TGTGCCAGCAGTCAAACAGGACATTCGGATGGCTACACCTTC
CASSQTGHSDGYTF
>NA|TRBV27|TRBJ2-1|NA|12
TGTGCCAGCAGATCCGACGGACAAAGCGAGTTCTTC
CASRSDGQSEFF
>medium-sized|TRBV7-9|TRBJ1-2|NA|16
TGTGCCAGCAGCTTACTATCGTCCCTCCTTGTAGATGGCTACACCTTC
CASSLLSSLLVDGYTF
>NA|TRBV19|TRBJ2-7|NA|15
TGTGCCAGTAAATTGGCGGTAGGGGGAATCTACGAGCAGTACTTC
CASKLAVGGIYEQYF
>NA|TRBV19|TRBJ2-5|TRBD2|15
TGTGCCAGTAGTCATGCGAGACTAGCGAAGGAGACCCAGTACTTC
CASSHARLAKETQYF
>NA|TRBV7-9|TRBJ2-3|NA|13
TGTGCCAGCAGCTCCTCATTGCGGGATACGCAGTATTTT
CASSSSLRDTQYF
>NA|TRBV18|TRBJ2-7|TRBD1|16
TGTGCCAGCTCATGGACAGGGGGCGCCTCTAACTACGAGCAGTACTTC
CASSWTGGASNYEQYF
>NA|TRBV18|TRBJ2-6|NA|18
TGTGCCAGCTCACCACGTGTGGCAGCAAGCTCTGGGGCCAACGTCCTGACTTTC
CASSPRVAASSGANVLTF
>NA|TRBV4-1|TRBJ2-5|TRBD1|15
TGCGCCAGCAGCCAAGATGGGGACAGCCAAGAGACCCAGTACTTC
CASSQDGDSQETQYF
>NA|TRBV30|TRBJ2-6|NA|14
TGTGCCTGGAGTGTTGGGGGACGGGCCAACGTCCTGACTTTC
CAWSVGGRANVLTF
>once|TRBV6-1|TRBJ2-1|TRBD2|13
TGTGCCAGCACTAGCGGGGTGTATAATGAGCAGTTCTTC
CASTSGVYNEQFF
>NA|TRBV5-5|TRBJ2-3|NA|12
TGTGCCAGCAGCTTGTGGGCAGATACGCAGTATTTT
CASSLWADTQYF
>NA|TRBV13|TRBJ2-7|TRBD2|16
TGTGCCAGCAGCCCTGGGACTAGCGGGGGGACTAGGGAGCAGTACTTC
CASSPGTSGGTREQYF
>NA|TRBV25-1|TRBJ1-2|NA|14
TGTGCCAGCAGTAGTTCGGGTCCCCCCTATGGCTACACCTTC
CASSSSGPPYGYTF
>few|TRBV19|TRBJ1-1|NA|14
TGTGCCAGTAGTATCGGACGGCTGAACACTGAAGCTTTCTTT
CASSIGRLNTEAFF
>NA|TRBV19|TRBJ2-7|NA|13
TGTGCCAGTAGTCAGGACCCAAGCTACGAGCAGTACTTC
CASSQDPSYEQYF
>NA|TRBV5-4|TRBJ2-5|TRBD1|19
TGTGCCAGCAGCTTGGAAGCCCTAGGGACAGGGGGCTTTGGAGAGACCCAGTACTTC
CASSLEALGTGGFGETQYF
>NA|TRBV19|TRBJ2-5|TRBD2|17
TGTGCCAGTAGTAGGGGGGGGCTAGCGGGAGATGGTGAGACCCAGTACTTC
CASSRGGLAGDGETQYF
>NA|TRBV18|TRBJ2-3|NA|17
TGTGCCAGCTCACCGGTCGGGGTGACTATCAGCACAGATACGCAGTATTTT
CASSPVGVTISTDTQYF
>NA|TRBV18|TRBJ2-7|NA|15
TGTGCCAGCTCACCAGGAGGATTGGAGTCCTACGAGCAGTACTTC
CASSPGGLESYEQYF
>NA|TRBV18|TRBJ2-7|TRBD1|17
TGTGCCAGCTCACCACGAATCACAGGGGGCGCGAGTTGGGAGCAGTACTTC
CASSPRITGGASWEQYF
>NA|TRBV27|TRBJ2-7|TRBD2|14
TGTGCCAGCAGTGTTAGCGGGAGGGCCCAAGAGCAGTACTTC
CASSVSGRAQEQYF
>NA|TRBV4-1|TRBJ2-5|NA|13
TGCGCCAGCAGCGTGGCGTCACAAGAGACCCAGTACTTC
CASSVASQETQYF
>NA|TRBV14|TRBJ2-1|TRBD2|13
TGTGCCAGCGGACTCCGGGGGGGAAATGAGCAGTTCTTC
CASGLRGGNEQFF
>once|TRBV9|TRBJ2-3|TRBD2|15
TGTGCCAGCAGCCTGCGAGCGGGGCGCACAGATACGCAGTATTTT
CASSLRAGRTDTQYF
>NA|TRBV29-1|TRBJ1-2|NA|11
TGCAGCGTTGAACCACAAAGAGGCTACACCTTC
CSVEPQRGYTF
>NA|TRBV6-5|TRBJ1-6|NA|12
TGTGCCAGCAGCCAGCGGGGGACACCCCTCCACTTT
CASSQRGTPLHF
>NA|TRBV9|TRBJ2-2|NA|15
TGTGCCAGCAGCCCTCAACACGTGATAGACGGGGAGCTGTTTTTT
CASSPQHVIDGELFF
>NA|TRBV7-8|TRBJ2-5|NA|17
TGTGCCAGCAGCTTATTCCGGCAGAGAAGTGTCCAAGAGACCCAGTACTTC
CASSLFRQRSVQETQYF
>NA|TRBV7-9|TRBJ1-5|TRBD1|16
TGTGCCAGCAGCTTTTTCGGGACAGGGGTAAATCAGCCCCAGCATTTT
CASSFFGTGVNQPQHF
>NA|TRBV5-1|TRBJ2-1|TRBD2|18
TGCGCCAGCAGCTTGGTGGCTAGCGGGAGTTCTGGGGGTCCTGAGCAGTTCTTC
CASSLVASGSSGGPEQFF
>NA|TRBV5-1|TRBJ2-3|TRBD2|16
TGCGCCAGCAGCACTAGCGGGAGGCCTAGCACAGATACGCAGTATTTT
CASSTSGRPSTDTQYF
>NA|TRBV5-1|TRBJ1-2|NA|15
TGCGCCAGCAGCCCCAAGGGGCGAGCTAACTATGGCTACACCTTC
CASSPKGRANYGYTF
>NA|TRBV6-5|TRBJ2-1|TRBD2|13
TGTGCCACTCAGGGGACTAGTGGCTATGAGCAGTTCTTC
CATQGTSGYEQFF
>NA|TRBV5-6|TRBJ2-1|NA|17
TGTGCCAGCAGCCGGGGCGGTTTGCGGGACTCCTACAATGAGCAGTTCTTC
CASSRGGLRDSYNEQFF
>NA|TRBV4-3|TRBJ2-3|NA|17
TGCGCCAGCAGCCAAGAAGCGCGGGGCTTGAGCACAGATACGCAGTATTTT
CASSQEARGLSTDTQYF
>few|TRBV5-6|TRBJ2-3|TRBD2|18
TGTGCCAGCAGCTTGTACCTCACTAGCGGGAGGCCTGGGGATACGCAGTATTTT
CASSLYLTSGRPGDTQYF